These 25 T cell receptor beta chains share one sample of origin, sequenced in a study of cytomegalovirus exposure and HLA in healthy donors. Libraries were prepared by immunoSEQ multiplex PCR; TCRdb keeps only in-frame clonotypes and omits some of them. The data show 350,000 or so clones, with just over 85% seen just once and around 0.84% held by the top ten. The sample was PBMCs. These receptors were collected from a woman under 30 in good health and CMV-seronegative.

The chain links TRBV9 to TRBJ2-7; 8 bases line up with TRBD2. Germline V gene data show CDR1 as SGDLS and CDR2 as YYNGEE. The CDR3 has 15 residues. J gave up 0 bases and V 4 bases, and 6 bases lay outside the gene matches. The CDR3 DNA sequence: TGTGCCAGCAGCACCTCACTAGCGGACTCCTACGAGCAGTACTTC. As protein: CASSTSLADSYEQYF.

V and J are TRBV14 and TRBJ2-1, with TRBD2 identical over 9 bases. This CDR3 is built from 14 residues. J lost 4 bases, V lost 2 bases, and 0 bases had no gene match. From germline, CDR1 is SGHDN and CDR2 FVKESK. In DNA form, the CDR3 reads TGTGCCAGCAGCCAAAGCGGGAGGTACAATGAGCAGTTCTTC. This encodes CASSQSGRYNEQFF.

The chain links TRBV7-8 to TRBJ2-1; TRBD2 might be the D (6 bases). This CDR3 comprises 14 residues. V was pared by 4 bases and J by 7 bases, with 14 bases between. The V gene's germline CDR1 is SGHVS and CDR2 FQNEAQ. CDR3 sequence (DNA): TGTGCCAGCAGCTCGCGGAGGGGCGGAAATGAGCAGTTCTTC. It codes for CASSSRRGGNEQFF.

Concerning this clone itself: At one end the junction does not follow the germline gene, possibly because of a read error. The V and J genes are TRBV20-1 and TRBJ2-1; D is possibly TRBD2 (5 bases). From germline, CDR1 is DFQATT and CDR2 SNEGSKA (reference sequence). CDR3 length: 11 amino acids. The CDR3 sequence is CSARDLTRVLF. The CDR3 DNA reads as TGCAGTGCTAGAGATCTTACGAGGGTTCTCTTC.

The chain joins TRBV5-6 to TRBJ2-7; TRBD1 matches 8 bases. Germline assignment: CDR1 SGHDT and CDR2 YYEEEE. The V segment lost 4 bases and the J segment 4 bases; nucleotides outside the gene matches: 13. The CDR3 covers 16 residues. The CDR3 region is CASSLRWTGHVYEQYF. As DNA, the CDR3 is TGTGCCAGCAGCCTTCGCTGGACAGGGCACGTTTACGAGCAGTACTTC.

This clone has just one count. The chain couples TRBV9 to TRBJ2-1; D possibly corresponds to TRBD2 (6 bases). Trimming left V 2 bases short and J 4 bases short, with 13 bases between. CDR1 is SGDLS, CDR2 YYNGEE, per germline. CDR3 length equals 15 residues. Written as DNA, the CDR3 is TGTGCCAGCAGCGTTCAGGCGGGGCCTTACAATGAGCAGTTCTTC. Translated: CASSVQAGPYNEQFF.

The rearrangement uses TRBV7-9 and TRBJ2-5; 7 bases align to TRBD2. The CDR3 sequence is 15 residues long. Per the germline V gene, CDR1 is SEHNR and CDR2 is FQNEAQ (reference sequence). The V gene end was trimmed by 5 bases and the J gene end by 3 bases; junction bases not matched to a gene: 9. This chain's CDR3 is CASSLPFAGEETQYF. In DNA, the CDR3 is TGTGCCAGCAGCCTCCCTTTCGCGGGGGAAGAGACCCAGTACTTC.

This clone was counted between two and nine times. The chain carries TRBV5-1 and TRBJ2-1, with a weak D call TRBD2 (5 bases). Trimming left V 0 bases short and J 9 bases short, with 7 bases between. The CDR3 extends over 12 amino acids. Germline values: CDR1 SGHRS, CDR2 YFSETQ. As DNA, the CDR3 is TGCGCCAGCAGCTTGGCCGGGGTTGAGCAGTTCTTC. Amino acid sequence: CASSLAGVEQFF.

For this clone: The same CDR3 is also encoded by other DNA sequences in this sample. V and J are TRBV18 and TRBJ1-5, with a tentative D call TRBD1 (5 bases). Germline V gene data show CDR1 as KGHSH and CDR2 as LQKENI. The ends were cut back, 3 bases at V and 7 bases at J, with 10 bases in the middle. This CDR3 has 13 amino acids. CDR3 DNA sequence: TGTGCCAGCTCACCCGGGGGGGACCAGCCCCAGCATTTT. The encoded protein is CASSPGGDQPQHF. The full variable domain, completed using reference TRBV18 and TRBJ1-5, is NAGVMQNPRHLVRRRGQEARLRCSPMKGHSHVYWYRQLPEEGLKFMVYLQKENIIDESGMPKERFSAEFPKEGPSILRIQQVVRGDSAAYFCASSPGGDQPQHFGDGTRLSIL.

In nucleotides, the CDR3 is TGTGCCAGCAGCTTAGGAACGGGACTAGAAGTCTCTGGGGCCAACGTCCTGACTTTC. This gives the protein CASSLGTGLEVSGANVLTF. The V and J genes are TRBV7-2 and TRBJ2-6; 8 nucleotides agree with TRBD2. The V and J ends lost 1 base and 0 bases, in that order; junction bases with no gene match: 8. The CDR3 sequence is 19 residues long. CDR1 is SGHTA, CDR2 FQGNSA, per germline.

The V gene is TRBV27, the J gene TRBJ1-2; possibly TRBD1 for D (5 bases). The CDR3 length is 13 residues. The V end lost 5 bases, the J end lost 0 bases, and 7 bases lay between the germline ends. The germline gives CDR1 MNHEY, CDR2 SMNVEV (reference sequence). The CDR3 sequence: CASSPDTNYGYTF. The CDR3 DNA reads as TGTGCCAGCAGTCCGGACACTAACTATGGCTACACCTTC.

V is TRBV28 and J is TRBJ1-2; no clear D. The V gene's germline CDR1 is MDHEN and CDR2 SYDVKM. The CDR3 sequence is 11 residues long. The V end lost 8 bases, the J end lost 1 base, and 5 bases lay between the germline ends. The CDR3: CASQDNYGYTF. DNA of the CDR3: TGTGCCAGCCAGGATAACTATGGCTACACCTTC.

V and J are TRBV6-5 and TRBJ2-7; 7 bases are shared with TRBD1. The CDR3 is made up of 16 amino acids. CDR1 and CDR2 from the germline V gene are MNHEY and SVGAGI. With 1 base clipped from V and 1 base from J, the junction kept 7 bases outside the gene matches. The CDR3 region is CASSYFPGQNSYEQYF. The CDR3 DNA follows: TGTGCCAGCAGTTACTTCCCGGGACAGAATTCCTACGAGCAGTACTTC.

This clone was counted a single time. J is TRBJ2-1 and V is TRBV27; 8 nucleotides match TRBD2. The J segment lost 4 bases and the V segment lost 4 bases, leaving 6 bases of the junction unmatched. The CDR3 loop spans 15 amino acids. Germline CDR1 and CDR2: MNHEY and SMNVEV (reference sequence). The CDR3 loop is CASSSEGLEYNEQFF. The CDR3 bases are TGTGCCAGCAGTTCAGAGGGACTAGAATACAATGAGCAGTTCTTC.

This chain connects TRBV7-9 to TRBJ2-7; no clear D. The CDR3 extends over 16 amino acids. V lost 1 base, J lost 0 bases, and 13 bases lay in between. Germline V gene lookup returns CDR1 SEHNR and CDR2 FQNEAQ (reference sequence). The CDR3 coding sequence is TGTGCCAGCAGCTTAGGTCCGGGTCTGGCCTCCTACGAGCAGTACTTC. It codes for CASSLGPGLASYEQYF.

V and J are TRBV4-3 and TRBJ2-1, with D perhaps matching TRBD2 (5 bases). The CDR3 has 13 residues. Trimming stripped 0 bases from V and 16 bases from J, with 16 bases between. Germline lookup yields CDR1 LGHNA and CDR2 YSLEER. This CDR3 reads CASSQEREYQVFF. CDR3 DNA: TGCGCCAGCAGCCAAGAAAGGGAGTACCAAGTCTTCTTC.

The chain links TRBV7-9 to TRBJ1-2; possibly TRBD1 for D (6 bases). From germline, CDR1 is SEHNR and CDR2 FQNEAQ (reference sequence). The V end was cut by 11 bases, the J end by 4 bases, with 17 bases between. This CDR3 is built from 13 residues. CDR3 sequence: CAGLTGFGYGYTF. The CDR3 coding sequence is TGTGCCGGACTCACAGGGTTTGGCTATGGCTACACCTTC. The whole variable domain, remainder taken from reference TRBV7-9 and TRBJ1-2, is DTGVSQNPRHKITKRGQNVTFRCDPISEHNRLYWYRQTLGQGPEFLTYFQNEAQLEKSRLLSDRFSAERPKGSFSTLEIQRTEQGDSAMYLCAGLTGFGYGYTFGSGTRLTVV.

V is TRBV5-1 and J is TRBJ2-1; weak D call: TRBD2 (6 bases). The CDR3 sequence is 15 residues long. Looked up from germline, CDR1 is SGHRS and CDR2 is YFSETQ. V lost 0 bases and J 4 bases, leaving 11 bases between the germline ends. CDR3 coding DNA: TGCGCCAGCAGCTTGGTTAGCGGCGGGTACAATGAGCAGTTCTTC. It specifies CASSLVSGGYNEQFF.

The CDR3 is CSASLAGGVDEQFF. The CDR3 nucleotides are TGCAGCGCCTCCCTAGCGGGAGGGGTGGATGAGCAGTTCTTC. The rearrangement links TRBV29-1 to TRBJ2-1; 12 nucleotides align to TRBD2. Trimming removed 7 bases from V and 8 bases from J; junction bases left unmatched: 9. This CDR3 has 14 amino acids. Germline V gene lookup returns CDR1 SQVTM and CDR2 ANQGSEA.

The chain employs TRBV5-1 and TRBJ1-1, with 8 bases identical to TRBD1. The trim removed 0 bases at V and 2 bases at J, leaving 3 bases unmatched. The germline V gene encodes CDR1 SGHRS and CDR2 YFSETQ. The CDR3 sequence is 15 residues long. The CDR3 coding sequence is TGCGCCAGCAGCTTGGGACAGGGGCTAAACACTGAAGCTTTCTTT. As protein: CASSLGQGLNTEAFF.

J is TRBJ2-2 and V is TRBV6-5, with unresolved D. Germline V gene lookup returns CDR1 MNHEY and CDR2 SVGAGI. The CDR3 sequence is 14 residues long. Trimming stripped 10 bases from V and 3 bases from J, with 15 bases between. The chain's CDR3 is CATALAEYTGELFF. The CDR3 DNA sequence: TGTGCCACAGCACTGGCGGAGTACACCGGGGAGCTGTTTTTT.

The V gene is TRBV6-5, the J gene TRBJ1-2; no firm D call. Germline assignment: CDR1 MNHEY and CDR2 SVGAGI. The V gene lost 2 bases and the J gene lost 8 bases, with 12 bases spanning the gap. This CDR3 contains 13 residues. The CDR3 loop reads CASSYPTGFGYTF. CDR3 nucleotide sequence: TGTGCCAGCAGTTACCCCACGGGGTTCGGCTACACCTTC.

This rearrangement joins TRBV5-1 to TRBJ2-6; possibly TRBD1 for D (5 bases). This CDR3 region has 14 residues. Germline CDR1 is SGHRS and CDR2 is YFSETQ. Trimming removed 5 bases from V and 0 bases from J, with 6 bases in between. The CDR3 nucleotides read TGCGCCAGCAGTGACAGCTCTGGGGCCAACGTCCTGACTTTC. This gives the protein CASSDSSGANVLTF.

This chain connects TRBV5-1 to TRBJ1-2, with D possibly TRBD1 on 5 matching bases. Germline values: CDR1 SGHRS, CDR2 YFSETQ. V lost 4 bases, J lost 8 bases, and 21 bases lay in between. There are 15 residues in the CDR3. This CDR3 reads CASSLEGIDGGGYTF. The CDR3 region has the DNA TGCGCCAGCAGCCTGGAAGGGATCGACGGGGGAGGCTACACCTTC.

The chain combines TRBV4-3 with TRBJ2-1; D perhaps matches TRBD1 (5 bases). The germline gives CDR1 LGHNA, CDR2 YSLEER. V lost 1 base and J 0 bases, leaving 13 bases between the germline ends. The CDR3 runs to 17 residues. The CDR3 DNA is TGCGCCAGCAGCCAAGTGCGAACAGGCATCTCCTACAATGAGCAGTTCTTC. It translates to CASSQVRTGISYNEQFF.